One T cell receptor beta chain is described in this entry. This sample was included in a study of blood T cell repertoires in COVID-19. Study overall: Sites across the United States, Italy and Spain contributed samples from acute and convalescent COVID-19. From T cells, B-cell-depleted T cells, or PBMCs came the material, which was cDNA or gDNA.

In germline, CDR1 is MNHEY, CDR2 SVGAGI. The CDR3 totals 16 residues. V shed 2 bases and J 2 bases; nucleotides not matched to a gene: 5. Authors' analysis steps: It was from reference gene primer amplification that nucleated cell counts were estimated. Profiled with immunoSEQ multiplex PCR; TCRdb holds only in-frame clones, not every one. V, J and clone size are those of that table, while D and trimming were read from the DNA. The table has about 23,000 clones, 65% to 90% seen once; the top ten hold 15% to 20%. The V and J genes are TRBV6-5 and TRBJ2-1; the match to TRBD1 covers 8 bases. The source material was peripheral blood. This clonotype originated in a woman of 80 years or more with acute or convalescent COVID-19. The CDR3 spells CASSYADRGTYNEQFF. The DNA of the CDR3 is TGTGCCAGCAGTTACGCAGACAGGGGAACCTACAATGAGCAGTTCTTC.